Below, 20 T cell receptor beta chains from the same sample are listed, as sequenced in a study of Ad26.COV2.S vaccination and SARS-CoV-2 variants. Some clones are missing from TCRdb's copy, which holds only in-frame ones; the method was immunoSEQ multiplex PCR. Of around 250,000 clones listed, approximately 88% are singletons. Regarding treatment: around 19 received Ad26.COV2.S at low or high dose, single or two shots; a few received placebo; per-sample allocation not given. On day 63 after the first injection, vaccine and placebo recipients gave samples. This material consisted of peripheral blood, taken in a trial of Ad26.COV2.S vaccine versus placebo. These receptors came from a person aged 18 to 59 who received the Ad26.COV2.S COVID-19 vaccine or a placebo.

There are a few counts of this clone. This rearrangement joins TRBV19 to TRBJ1-6, with TRBD1 as a possible D gene (6 bases). This CDR3 region has 16 residues. Between the trimmed V and J ends, which lost 7 bases and 0 bases, there was a span of 13 bases. The germline V gene has CDR1 LNHDA and CDR2 SQIVND (reference sequence). DNA of the CDR3: TGTGCCAGTAAAGCAGGGGTGGGCTCCTATAATTCACCCCTCCACTTT. It is translated as CASKAGVGSYNSPLHF.

V gene TRBV6-2 or TRBV6-3 combines with J gene TRBJ2-4; either TRBD1 or TRBD2 may supply D (6 bases each). There are 15 residues in the CDR3. V was cut by 2 bases and J by 8 bases, with 16 bases left in between. Germline CDR1 and CDR2: MNHEY and SVGEGT. The CDR3 sequence: CASSYPPGGLDIQYF. CDR3 nucleotide sequence: TGTGCCAGCAGTTACCCCCCCGGGGGCTTGGACATTCAGTACTTC.

This chain joins TRBV2 and TRBJ2-7; D unresolved. Trimming took 6 bases from V and 9 from J, leaving 15 bases between them. The CDR3 length is 12 residues. Per germline, CDR1 SNHLY and CDR2 FYNNEI. CDR3 bases: TGTGCCAGCAGCGGGTGGGCCCCTGGGCAGTACTTC. This encodes CASSGWAPGQYF.

V and J are TRBV23-1 and TRBJ2-7; perhaps TRBD2 as D (6 bases). TRBV23-1 is assigned to the ORF class and has an uncertain function. The CDR3 length is 13 residues. V was cut by 4 bases and J by 4 bases, with 11 bases left in between. The CDR3 spells CASSRRESYEQYV. The CDR3 coding sequence is TGCGCCAGCAGTCGTCGGGAGAGTTACGAGCAGTACGTC.

The rearrangement joins TRBV7-8 to TRBJ2-1; 12 bases match TRBD2. The CDR3 covers 15 residues. Germline V gene lookup returns CDR1 SGHVS and CDR2 FQNEAQ. Trimming took 5 bases from V and 7 from J; bases not matched to a gene: 6. CDR3 sequence: CASSRLAGVNNEQFF. Written as DNA, the CDR3 is TGTGCCAGCAGCCGACTAGCGGGAGTAAATAATGAGCAGTTCTTC.

The genes are TRBV6-4 and TRBJ2-7; unclear D gene. The CDR3 consists of 13 residues. V dropped 6 bases and J dropped 3 bases, with 12 bases sitting between them. In germline, CDR1 is MRHNA, CDR2 SNTAGT. DNA of the CDR3: TGTGCCAGCAGCCGCCCCTTGGGCTACGAGCAGTACTTC. It translates to CASSRPLGYEQYF.

Comments on this clone: At one end the junction does not follow the germline gene, possibly because of a read error. V is TRBV19 and J is TRBJ2-5; D is ambiguous. CDR1 is LNHDA, CDR2 SQIVND, per germline (reference sequence). This CDR3 is built from 11 residues. DNA for the CDR3: TGTGCCAGTAGTAGGCAAGGGACCCAGTACTTC. Translated: CASSRQGTQYF.

The J gene is TRBJ2-7, the V gene TRBV4-1; 7 bases are a match to TRBD1. This CDR3 is 16 amino acids long. The ends lost 2 bases at V and 2 bases at J; junction bases unmatched: 9. Germline loops: CDR1 MGHRA, CDR2 YSYEKL. Here the CDR3 reads CASSQTPYRGAYEQYF. Here the CDR3 DNA reads TGCGCCAGCAGCCAAACTCCCTACAGGGGAGCCTACGAGCAGTACTTC.

The genes are TRBV7-9 and TRBJ2-3, with 12 bases lining up with TRBD2. CDR3 length: 16 amino acids. The J segment lost 2 bases and the V segment lost 3 bases, leaving 3 bases of the junction unmatched. The germline gives CDR1 SEHNR, CDR2 FQNEAQ (reference sequence). The CDR3 sequence: CASSLGLAGPTDTQYF. The CDR3 nucleotides read TGTGCCAGCAGCTTGGGACTAGCGGGTCCCACAGATACGCAGTATTTT.

The rearrangement uses TRBV30 and TRBJ2-1; 11 bases are shared with TRBD2. V shed 2 bases and J 4 bases; nucleotides not matched to a gene: 7. CDR3 size: 16 residues. The germline gives CDR1 GTSNPN, CDR2 SVGIG (reference sequence). The CDR3 here is CAWSTPGLAVYNEQFF. The CDR3 bases are TGTGCCTGGAGTACTCCGGGACTAGCGGTTTACAATGAGCAGTTCTTC.

V is TRBV27 and J is TRBJ1-1; D is uncertain. Germline V CDR1 and CDR2: MNHEY, SMNVEV (reference sequence). Trimming shortened V by 5 bases and J by 2 bases, and 18 bases separated the two germline ends. The CDR3 is 16 residues long. CDR3 amino acids: CASSQPGSPSNTEAFF. The CDR3 nucleotides read TGTGCCAGCAGTCAACCGGGTTCTCCTTCAAACACTGAAGCTTTCTTT.

The count of this clone is one. The chain recombines TRBV6-5 with TRBJ1-6; D perhaps matches TRBD1 (5 bases). The germline V gene has CDR1 MNHEY and CDR2 SVGAGI. This CDR3 comprises 14 residues. V shed 7 bases and J shed 9 bases, with 16 bases lying between them. CDR3 residues: CASTGRGSGSPLHF. CDR3 nucleotides: TGTGCCAGCACGGGGCGCGGGAGTGGTTCACCCCTCCACTTT.

This chain joins TRBV9 and TRBJ2-1; TRBD2 agrees at 12 bases. The CDR3 runs to 17 residues. The V gene end was trimmed by 3 bases and the J gene end by 7 bases; junction bases not matched to a gene: 11. Germline V gene sequence: CDR1 SGDLS, CDR2 YYNGEE. The CDR3, as DNA: TGTGCCAGCAGCGAGTCCCCGACTAGCGGGGGTCAGAATGAGCAGTTCTTC. Translating it yields CASSESPTSGGQNEQFF.

This chain links TRBV5-3 with TRBJ1-4; no reliable D call. TRBV5-3 is assigned to the ORF class and has an uncertain function. The CDR3 spans 15 residues. Trimming took off 1 base at V and 4 bases at J, with 11 bases between the two ends. As DNA, the CDR3 is TGTGCCAGAAGCTTGAGGTGGCAGCATAATGAAAAACTGTTTTTT. It specifies CARSLRWQHNEKLFF.

V gene TRBV25-1 combines with J gene TRBJ2-3; either TRBD1 or TRBD2 may fit D (5 bases each). The CDR3 runs 15 residues. V was clipped by 6 bases and J by 2 bases, with 15 bases between them. Germline V gene sequence: CDR1 MGHDK, CDR2 SYGVNS. The CDR3 nucleotides are TGTGCCAGCAGCTCCGGGACCACTCTCACAGATACGCAGTATTTT. Translating gives CASSSGTTLTDTQYF.

Here the CDR3 DNA reads TGTGCCAGCAGCCCTCTGGACATTCAGTACTTC. Translation: CASSPLDIQYF. The gene calls are TRBV7-9 and TRBJ2-4, with no clear D. The germline CDR1 and CDR2 sequences are SEHNR and FQNEAQ (reference sequence). The CDR3 has 11 residues. The ends were cut back, 5 bases at V and 8 bases at J, with 7 bases in the middle.

The chain is built from TRBV10-3 and TRBJ1-2; 7 bases map to TRBD1. The length of the CDR3 is 16 residues. Looked up from germline, CDR1 is ENHRY and CDR2 is SYGVKD. Germline trimming cut 1 base from V and 2 bases from J; bases unmatched to any gene: 7. The CDR3 loop is CAISELELDRNYGYTF. In DNA form, the CDR3 reads TGTGCCATCAGTGAGTTAGAATTGGACAGGAACTATGGCTACACCTTC.

The V call is TRBV9, the J call TRBJ2-1; 7 nucleotides agree with TRBD2. This CDR3 spans 16 amino acids. V gave up 4 bases and J gave up 3 bases; unmatched junction bases: 10. Germline assignment: CDR1 SGDLS and CDR2 YYNGEE. This CDR3 is CASSLRGDSVYNEQFF. The CDR3 DNA reads TGTGCCAGCAGCCTCCGGGGGGATAGCGTCTACAATGAGCAGTTCTTC.

This clone was counted a single time. CDR3 in DNA: TGTGCCAGCAGTTTAGACAGGGGGAGGGCTGGGCAGTACGTC. This codes for CASSLDRGRAGQYV. V gene TRBV27 combines with J gene TRBJ2-7; TRBD1 agrees at 9 bases. Germline values: CDR1 MNHEY, CDR2 SMNVEV (reference sequence). The CDR3 is 14 residues long. Germline trimming cut 2 bases from V and 9 bases from J; bases unmatched to any gene: 8.

The CDR3 DNA follows: TGTGCCAGCAGAAGTACCGGGACTAGCGGGGATACCGGGGAGCTGTTTTTT. Amino acid sequence: CASRSTGTSGDTGELFF. The chain carries TRBV3-1 (or the pseudogene TRBV3-2) and TRBJ2-2; TRBD2 matches at 13 bases. The V and J ends lost 6 bases and 5 bases, in that order; junction bases with no gene match: 9. CDR3 length equals 17 residues. Germline CDR1 is LGHDT and CDR2 is YNNKEL (reference sequence).